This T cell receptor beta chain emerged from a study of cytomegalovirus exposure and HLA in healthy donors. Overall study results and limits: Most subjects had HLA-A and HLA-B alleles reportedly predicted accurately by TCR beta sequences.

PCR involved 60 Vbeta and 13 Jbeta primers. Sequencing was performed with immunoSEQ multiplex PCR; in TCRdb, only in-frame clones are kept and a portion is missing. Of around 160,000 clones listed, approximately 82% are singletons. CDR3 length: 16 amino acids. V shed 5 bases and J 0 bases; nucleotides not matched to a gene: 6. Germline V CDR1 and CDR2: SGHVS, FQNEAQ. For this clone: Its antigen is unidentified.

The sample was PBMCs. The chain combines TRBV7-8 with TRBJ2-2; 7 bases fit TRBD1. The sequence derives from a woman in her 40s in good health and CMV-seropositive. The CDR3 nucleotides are TGTGCCAGCAGCCAGACAGGGACGGCGAACACCGGGGAGCTGTTTTTT. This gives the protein CASSQTGTANTGELFF. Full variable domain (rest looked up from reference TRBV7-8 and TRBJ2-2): GAGVSQSPRYKVAKRGQDVALRCDPISGHVSLFWYQQALGQGPEFLTYFQNEAQLDKSGLPSDRFFAERPEGSVSTLKIQRTQQEDSAVYLCASSQTGTANTGELFFGEGSRLTVL.